This TCR beta chain was sequenced during a study of somatic mutations in cytotoxic T cells in rheumatoid arthritis. In the study overall: Flow cytometric sorting isolated some V beta antibody-stained T-cell populations at nearly 100% purity, and among them were V beta1+ cells that underwent TCRB sequencing. Study-wide results and limits: Between rheumatoid arthritis patients and age-matched healthy controls, CD8+ T-cell clonality showed no significant difference. Age was associated with higher CD8+ clonality in rheumatoid arthritis patients, not in healthy controls. The largest CD8+ clone made up over 20% of CD8+ cells in about an eighth of the 65 patients.

Comments on this clone: What it recognizes is unknown.

Using immunoSEQ multiplex PCR, the repertoire was profiled, and TCRdb retains in-frame clones only, with some absent. The table lists tens of thousands of clones, approximately 86% of them singletons. The sequenced sample consisted of CD8+ T cells sorted from blood. This clonotype originated in an adult with rheumatoid arthritis.

The CDR3 nucleotides read TGTGCCAGCAGCTTTAGCGGACAGGCCTACGAGCAGTACTTC. Amino acid sequence: CASSFSGQAYEQYF. This rearrangement joins TRBV7-2 to TRBJ2-7, with a tentative D call TRBD1 (7 bases). The CDR3 length is 14 residues. Trimming cost V 3 bases and J 2 bases, with 11 bases left between them. The germline V gene has CDR1 SGHTA and CDR2 FQGNSA.